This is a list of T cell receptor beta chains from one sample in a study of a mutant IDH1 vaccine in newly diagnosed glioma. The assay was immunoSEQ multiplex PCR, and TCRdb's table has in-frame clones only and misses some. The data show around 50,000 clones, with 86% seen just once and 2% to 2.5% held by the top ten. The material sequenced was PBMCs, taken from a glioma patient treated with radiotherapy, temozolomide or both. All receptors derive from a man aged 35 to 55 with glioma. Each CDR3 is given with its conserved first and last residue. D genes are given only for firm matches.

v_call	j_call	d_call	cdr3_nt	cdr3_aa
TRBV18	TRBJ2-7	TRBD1	TGTGCCAGCGCCGACAGGGAAGGGTTTTACGAGCAGTACTTC	CASADREGFYEQYF
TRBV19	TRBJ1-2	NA	TGTGCCAGTACCACCCAGGACAGCCTTAACTATGGCTACACCTTC	CASTTQDSLNYGYTF
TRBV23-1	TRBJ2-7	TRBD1	TGCGCCCCCAACTCCGGGACAGGGGGGGGCTACGAGCAGTACTTC	CAPNSGTGGGYEQYF
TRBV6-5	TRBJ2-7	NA	TGTGCCAGCAGTTACTTATTGGACACCAACTACGAGCAGTACTTC	CASSYLLDTNYEQYF
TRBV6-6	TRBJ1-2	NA	TGTGCCAGCAGTTTAGGGGAGATCTACACCTTC	CASSLGEIYTF
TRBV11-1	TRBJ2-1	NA	TGTGCCAGCAGCCCAGGGAACACGGATGAGCAGTTCTTC	CASSPGNTDEQFF
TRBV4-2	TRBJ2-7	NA	TGTGCCAGCAGCCAAGATCTGAGGGCTCAGAGATACGAGCAGTACTTC	CASSQDLRAQRYEQYF
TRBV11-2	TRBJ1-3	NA	TGTGCCAGCAGCTTAGGAGCGAGCTCTGGAAACACCATATATTTT	CASSLGASSGNTIYF
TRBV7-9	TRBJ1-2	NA	TGTGCCAGCACCCTAGGGGGTGGCTACACCTTC	CASTLGGGYTF
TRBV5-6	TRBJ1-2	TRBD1	TGTGCCAGCAGCTCGATAGACAGGGTGGACGGCTACACCTTC	CASSSIDRVDGYTF
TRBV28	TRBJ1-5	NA	TGTGCCAGCAGTTCCGGGGGGAGCAATCAGCCCCAGCATTTT	CASSSGGSNQPQHF
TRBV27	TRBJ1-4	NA	TGTGCCAGCAGGTTTTCGGGGGGGCTGGATGAAAAACTGTTTTTT	CASRFSGGLDEKLFF